Listed here are 32 T cell receptor beta chains from one sample, sequenced in a study of blood T cell repertoires in COVID-19. Produced via immunoSEQ multiplex PCR; TCRdb's table is partial and in-frame only. Of some 150,000 clones in the sample, about 87% are singletons; the top ten hold around 8.3%. The sample consisted of peripheral blood. Receptors originate from a woman between 45 and 65 years old with active or convalescent COVID-19.

CDR3 protein: CASSYSDSGSTF. CDR3 bases: TGTGCCAGCAGCTATTCGGACAGTGGGTCCACCTTC. The chain employs TRBV12-3 or TRBV12-4 and TRBJ1-2, with a possible D match to TRBD1 (6 bases). This CDR3 contains 12 residues. V was clipped by 6 bases and J by 13 bases, with 18 bases between them.

The chain carries TRBV18 and TRBJ2-6, with TRBD1 matching 7 bases. The V gene end was trimmed by 5 bases and the J gene end by 0 bases; junction bases not matched to a gene: 4. The CDR3 consists of 16 residues. The V gene's germline CDR1 is KGHSH and CDR2 LQKENI. CDR3 sequence reads: CASSVGTASGANVLTF. The CDR3 nucleotides read TGTGCCAGCTCAGTTGGGACAGCCTCTGGGGCCAACGTCCTGACTTTC. Combining the CDR3 with reference TRBV18 and TRBJ2-6 gives the whole variable domain NAGVMQNPRHLVRRRGQEARLRCSPMKGHSHVYWYRQLPEEGLKFMVYLQKENIIDESGMPKERFSAEFPKEGPSILRIQQVVRGDSAAYFCASSVGTASGANVLTFGAGSRLTVL.

The V and J genes are TRBV13 and TRBJ1-2; the D gene is possibly TRBD1 (5 bases). CDR3 size: 14 residues. V lost 5 bases, J lost 6 bases, and 16 bases lay in between. Germline V CDR1 and CDR2: PRHDT, FYEKMQ (reference sequence). Written as DNA, the CDR3 is TGTGCCAGCAGCGTCTCCAGGGTAAGAGATGGCTACACCTTC. Translated, it gives CASSVSRVRDGYTF.

The chain joins TRBV19 to TRBJ1-3, with D possibly matching TRBD1 (5 bases). The CDR3 length is 13 residues. The V and J ends lost 5 bases and 2 bases respectively, with 7 bases between them. From germline, CDR1 is LNHDA and CDR2 SQIVND (reference sequence). For the CDR3, the DNA is TGTGCCAGTAGTGTGACAGCTGGAAACACCATATATTTT. Its protein is CASSVTAGNTIYF.

The chain has TRBV7-3 and TRBJ1-1; tentative D call: TRBD1 (6 bases). The germline gives CDR1 SGHTA, CDR2 FQGTGA. This CDR3 contains 14 residues. V was clipped by 5 bases and J by 3 bases, with 13 bases between them. The chain's CDR3 is CASSATGSYTEAFF. CDR3 DNA sequence: TGTGCCAGCAGCGCTACAGGGAGTTACACTGAAGCTTTCTTT.

Written as DNA, the CDR3 is TGTGCCAGTAGTAATCAGGGTGTTGTAATCACTGAAGCTTTCTTT. Translated: CASSNQGVVITEAFF. The chain uses TRBV19 and TRBJ1-1; D is perhaps TRBD1 (5 bases). Germline V CDR1 and CDR2: LNHDA, SQIVND (reference sequence). The CDR3 runs 15 residues. V lost 4 bases to trimming and J lost 4 bases, with 16 bases between them. The entire variable domain, with the rest obtained from reference TRBV19 and TRBJ1-1, is as follows: DGGITQSPKYLFRKEGQNVTLSCEQNLNHDAMYWYRQDPGQGLRLIYYSQIVNDFQKGDIAEGYSVSREKKESFPLTVTSAQKNPTAFYLCASSNQGVVITEAFFGQGTRLTVV.

V gene TRBV5-5 combines with J gene TRBJ2-3; weak D call: TRBD2 (6 bases). This CDR3 spans 15 amino acids. Trimming removed 0 bases from V and 5 bases from J, with 13 bases in between. Germline V gene sequence: CDR1 SGHKS, CDR2 YYEKEE (reference sequence). The CDR3 spells CASSLVGRTQDTQYF. CDR3 in DNA: TGTGCCAGCAGCTTGGTAGGGAGGACACAAGATACGCAGTATTTT.

The rearrangement links TRBV9 to TRBJ1-3; 8 bases map to TRBD1. The CDR3 is made up of 15 amino acids. Germline V gene lookup returns CDR1 SGDLS and CDR2 YYNGEE. Trimming cost V 3 bases and J 2 bases; bases outside gene matches: 4. The DNA of the CDR3 is TGTGCCAGCAGCGAGGACAGGGAAGCTGGAAACACCATATATTTT. It yields the protein CASSEDREAGNTIYF.

V and J are TRBV5-1 and TRBJ1-2, with 8 bases identical to TRBD1. Germline V gives CDR1 SGHRS, CDR2 YFSETQ. V shed 4 bases, J shed 3 bases, and the junction held 2 bases outside the gene matches. The CDR3 is 13 amino acids. The CDR3 is CASSTGQDYGYTF. The CDR3 region has the DNA TGCGCCAGCAGCACGGGACAGGACTATGGCTACACCTTC.

The V call is TRBV30, the J call TRBJ1-5; D may be TRBD1 (5 bases). The V end lost 0 bases, the J end lost 1 base, and 13 bases lay between the germline ends. CDR1 and CDR2 (germline): GTSNPN, SVGIG (reference sequence). This CDR3 contains 16 residues. CDR3 region: CAWSVSSGSSNQPQHF. CDR3 in DNA: TGTGCCTGGAGTGTTTCCTCAGGGTCGAGCAATCAGCCCCAGCATTTT.

CDR3 bases: TGCAGCGTTGAGGGCAGCCCCACAGATACGCAGTATTTT. The encoded protein is CSVEGSPTDTQYF. V gene TRBV29-1 combines with J gene TRBJ2-3; no reliable D call. CDR1 SQVTM and CDR2 ANQGSEA come from the germline V gene. V was pared by 3 bases and J by 2 bases, with 9 bases between. CDR3 length equals 13 residues.

Points on this clone: Compared with germline, one end of the junction differs, possibly owing to a read error. The chain employs TRBV7-7 and TRBJ2-2, with TRBD2 matching 11 bases. This CDR3 contains 15 residues. Germline CDR1 reads SSHAT; CDR2 reads FNYEAQ (reference sequence). The CDR3, as DNA: TGTGCTAGCAGCTTACTAGCGGGAGAGTCCGGGGAGCTGTTTTTT. This encodes CASSLLAGESGELFF.

The V call is TRBV25-1, the J call TRBJ2-7, with D possibly matching TRBD2 (5 bases). This CDR3 is 15 amino acids long. V gave up 3 bases and J gave up 6 bases, with 18 bases separating them. CDR1 is MGHDK and CDR2 is SYGVNS in the germline V gene. CDR3 in amino acids: CASSESMWSRAEQYF. CDR3 DNA sequence: TGTGCCAGCAGTGAGAGTATGTGGTCGCGGGCCGAGCAGTACTTC.

This clone was seen more than once but under ten times. The chain uses TRBV29-1 and TRBJ1-1; TRBD1 agrees at 7 bases. Per the germline V gene, CDR1 is SQVTM and CDR2 is ANQGSEA. V lost 6 bases to trimming and J lost 8 bases; unmatched junction nucleotides: 9. The CDR3 runs to 12 residues. CDR3 nucleotides: TGCAGCGTGCGGGACAGCAATGTGGAAGCTTTCTTT. Translated: CSVRDSNVEAFF.

The chain has TRBV14 and TRBJ2-6; the D is unclear. CDR3 size: 14 residues. CDR1 and CDR2 from the germline V gene are SGHDN and FVKESK. Trimming stripped 4 bases from V and 0 bases from J, with 4 bases between. The CDR3 spells CASSPSSGANVLTF. The CDR3 bases are TGTGCCAGCAGCCCCAGCTCTGGGGCCAACGTCCTGACTTTC.

The V call is TRBV28, the J call TRBJ2-2; the D is unclear. This CDR3 is 14 amino acids long. Trimming stripped 3 bases from V and 3 bases from J, with 8 bases between. Germline V CDR1 and CDR2: MDHEN, SYDVKM. The DNA for the CDR3 is TGTGCCAGCAGTTTTGAGGCCTACACCGGGGAGCTGTTTTTT. Protein: CASSFEAYTGELFF. The whole variable domain, filled in from reference TRBV28 and TRBJ2-2, reads DVKVTQSSRYLVKRTGEKVFLECVQDMDHENMFWYRQDPGLGLRLIYFSYDVKMKEKGDIPEGYSVSREKKERFSLILESASTNQTSMYLCASSFEAYTGELFFGEGSRLTVL.

The rearrangement joins TRBV6-5 to TRBJ2-5, with TRBD1 matching over 9 bases. This CDR3 is 14 amino acids long. Germline values: CDR1 MNHEY, CDR2 SVGAGI. With V trimmed by 6 bases and J by 3 bases, 5 bases remained unmatched. The CDR3 loop reads CASSSGQGEETQYF. The CDR3 DNA sequence: TGTGCCAGCAGCTCGGGACAGGGAGAAGAGACCCAGTACTTC.

The rearrangement uses TRBV24-1 and TRBJ2-7; D is undetermined. V was pared by 6 bases and J by 7 bases, with 12 bases between. The CDR3 contains 12 residues. CDR1 and CDR2 (germline): KGHDR, SFDVKD. The chain's CDR3 is CATSIWPAEQYF. CDR3 nucleotides: TGTGCCACCAGTATCTGGCCCGCTGAGCAGTACTTC.

The J gene is TRBJ1-2, the V gene TRBV7-8; TRBD1 matches at 7 bases. The CDR3 is 15 amino acids. V dropped 3 bases and J dropped 0; count of bases not matched to a gene: 4. The V gene's germline CDR1 is SGHVS and CDR2 FQNEAQ. CDR3 DNA sequence: TGTGCCAGCAGCTTGCAGGGGGTTTCTAACTATGGCTACACCTTC. Its translation: CASSLQGVSNYGYTF. Looking up the rest from reference TRBV7-8 and TRBJ1-2 gives the full variable domain: GAGVSQSPRYKVAKRGQDVALRCDPISGHVSLFWYQQALGQGPEFLTYFQNEAQLDKSGLPSDRFFAERPEGSVSTLKIQRTQQEDSAVYLCASSLQGVSNYGYTFGSGTRLTVV.

This clone was recorded only once. The chain links TRBV15 to TRBJ1-3; D is possibly TRBD1 (6 bases). Germline CDR1 LNHNV, CDR2 YYDKDF (reference sequence). The CDR3 totals 14 residues. The germline V and J ends were trimmed by 4 bases and 8 bases, with 15 bases remaining between them. The CDR3 DNA sequence: TGTGCCACCAGCATTAGGACAGTGGGGGACACCATATATTTT. Translated, it gives CATSIRTVGDTIYF.

This clone was detected only once. The V and J genes are TRBV29-1 and TRBJ2-7; tentative D call: TRBD2 (6 bases). Trimming cost V 6 bases and J 0 bases, with 12 bases left between them. Germline V gene sequence: CDR1 SQVTM, CDR2 ANQGSEA. The CDR3 loop spans 13 amino acids. CDR3 protein: CSVSSGDSYEQYF. CDR3 nucleotides: TGCAGCGTATCTTCGGGGGACTCCTACGAGCAGTACTTC.

V gene TRBV28 combines with J gene TRBJ1-1, with D possibly TRBD1 on 5 matching bases. Germline CDR1 and CDR2: MDHEN and SYDVKM. There are 13 residues in the CDR3. V lost 6 bases and J lost 10, with 18 bases in between. This CDR3 is CASSPPDTRVAFF. The CDR3 region has the DNA TGTGCCAGCAGCCCCCCGGACACCAGGGTAGCTTTCTTT.

V and J are TRBV21-1 and TRBJ2-1; no DNA check was done on the table's D call, TRBD2. TRBV21-1 is a known pseudogene. The CDR3 spans 17 residues. Here the CDR3 DNA reads TGTGCCAGCAGCAAGGCTGGGAGGGGCCATAACTACAATGAGCAGTTCTTC. It specifies CASSKAGRGHNYNEQFF.

V is TRBV18 and J is TRBJ1-5; D is possibly TRBD1 (6 bases). V lost 4 bases, J lost 3 bases, and 7 bases lay in between. Germline CDR1 and CDR2: KGHSH and LQKENI. The CDR3 spans 13 residues. CDR3 amino acids: CASSRTVNQPQHF. In nucleotides, the CDR3 is TGTGCCAGCTCACGGACAGTCAATCAGCCCCAGCATTTT.

The chain recombines TRBV18 with TRBJ1-1, with TRBD1 matching 7 bases. Germline CDR1 reads KGHSH; CDR2 reads LQKENI. This CDR3 region has 15 residues. Germline trimming cut 3 bases from V and 3 bases from J; bases unmatched to any gene: 7. The CDR3 is CASSPRGQADTEAFF. The CDR3 nucleotides read TGTGCCAGCTCACCTCGAGGACAGGCCGACACTGAAGCTTTCTTT.

This rearrangement joins TRBV19 to TRBJ2-5, with D perhaps matching TRBD2 (6 bases). The V end lost 5 bases, the J end lost 7 bases, and 14 bases lay between the germline ends. Germline V gives CDR1 LNHDA, CDR2 SQIVND (reference sequence). This CDR3 is 13 amino acids long. The CDR3 is CASSRAGYATQYF. CDR3 DNA sequence: TGTGCCAGTAGTCGAGCGGGTTACGCGACCCAGTACTTC.

The chain links TRBV9 to TRBJ2-5; 13 nucleotides line up with TRBD2. V dropped 4 bases and J dropped 5; count of bases not matched to a gene: 8. This CDR3 has 16 amino acids. The V gene's germline CDR1 is SGDLS and CDR2 YYNGEE. CDR3 sequence reads: CASSTGLAGPWETQYF. Written as DNA, the CDR3 is TGTGCCAGCAGCACGGGACTAGCGGGGCCTTGGGAGACCCAGTACTTC.

V and J are TRBV15 and TRBJ1-1; tentative D call: TRBD1 (6 bases). The germline gives CDR1 LNHNV, CDR2 YYDKDF (reference sequence). V shed 5 bases and J shed 5 bases, with 15 bases lying between them. CDR3 length: 14 residues. CDR3 residues: CATSGQQGRTEAFF. CDR3 nucleotides: TGTGCCACCAGCGGTCAACAGGGACGGACTGAAGCTTTCTTT.

V is TRBV20-1 and J is TRBJ2-1, with 15 bases lining up with TRBD2. V lost 3 bases, J lost 7 bases, and 10 bases stayed unmatched. This CDR3 has 17 amino acids. The germline V gene has CDR1 DFQATT and CDR2 SNEGSKA (reference sequence). Written as DNA, the CDR3 is TGCAGTGCTAGTGCCGGGAAGGGACTAGCGGGGGGAAATGAGCAGTTCTTC. Residues: CSASAGKGLAGGNEQFF.

The chain's CDR3 is CASSQGVAGGFGANVLTF. The CDR3 region has the DNA TGTGCCAGCAGCCAAGGGGTAGCGGGAGGGTTTGGGGCCAACGTCCTGACTTTC. V and J are TRBV4-2 and TRBJ2-6, with TRBD2 matching over 11 bases. This CDR3 is built from 18 residues. From germline, CDR1 is LGHNA and CDR2 YNFKEQ. Losses at the gene ends were 1 base for V and 3 bases for J; bases not matched to a gene: 5.

The chain combines TRBV5-1 with TRBJ1-1; no firm D call. Germline assignment: CDR1 SGHRS and CDR2 YFSETQ. The V end lost 1 base, the J end lost 4 bases, and 17 bases lay between the germline ends. There are 16 residues in the CDR3. The CDR3 loop reads CASSLFPSGRGTEAFF. The CDR3 coding sequence is TGCGCCAGCAGCTTGTTTCCCTCGGGGAGAGGCACTGAAGCTTTCTTT.

The chain uses TRBV29-1 and TRBJ1-1; 12 nucleotides align to TRBD1. The CDR3 runs to 14 residues. Germline CDR1 SQVTM, CDR2 ANQGSEA. V lost 6 bases and J lost 2; bases outside the gene matches: 4. CDR3 sequence: CSVGTGGGNTEAFF. In DNA form, the CDR3 reads TGCAGCGTCGGGACAGGGGGCGGAAACACTGAAGCTTTCTTT. The variable domain in full, completed from reference TRBV29-1 and TRBJ1-1, reads SAVISQKPSRDICQRGTSLTIQCQVDSQVTMMFWYRQQPGQSLTLIATANQGSEATYESGFVIDKFPISRPNLTFSTLTVSNMSPEDSSIYLCSVGTGGGNTEAFFGQGTRLTVV.